These 18 T cell receptor beta chains were sequenced from one sample in a study of cytomegalovirus exposure and HLA in healthy donors (TCRdb year 2017). The method behind the library was the immunoSEQ multiplex PCR assay. Entries here come from immuneACCESS through TCRdb and include only in-frame sequences with V and J called. Some clones fail to appear in such tables; in the studies checked, an unresolved V gene covers under half of the shortfall, and the cause of the remainder is unknown. Recorded for this sample are roughly 70,000 clones; 94% of them occurred a single time. The top ten clones comprise 1.5% to 1.7% of the sample. The sequenced sample consisted of PBMCs. These receptors all come from a man aged 18 to 29 in good health and CMV-seropositive.

The chain uses TRBV4-2 and TRBJ2-3; 7 nucleotides agree with TRBD2. V shed 0 bases and J 2 bases; nucleotides not matched to a gene: 11. Germline lookup yields CDR1 LGHNA and CDR2 YNFKEQ. CDR3 size: 18 residues. The DNA of the CDR3 is TGTGCCAGCAGCCAAGAGCATAGTTTTCTAGCGGTCACAGATACGCAGTATTTT. Encoded protein: CASSQEHSFLAVTDTQYF.

The V gene is TRBV5-6, the J gene TRBJ2-1; possible D gene TRBD2, 6 bases. The ends were cut back, 3 bases at V and 1 base at J, with 11 bases in the middle. There are 15 residues in the CDR3. The germline V gene has CDR1 SGHDT and CDR2 YYEEEE. This CDR3 is CASSSLRESYNEQFF. The CDR3, as DNA: TGTGCCAGCAGCTCATTACGGGAGTCCTACAATGAGCAGTTCTTC.

The genes are TRBV25-1 and TRBJ2-1; perhaps TRBD1 as D (5 bases). The germline V and J ends were trimmed by 4 bases and 3 bases, with 10 bases remaining between them. Germline loops: CDR1 MGHDK, CDR2 SYGVNS. There are 14 residues in the CDR3. Here the CDR3 reads CASSAAGFYNEQFF. DNA for the CDR3: TGTGCCAGCAGTGCCGCAGGGTTCTACAATGAGCAGTTCTTC.

The chain joins TRBV9 to TRBJ2-3; 8 bases match TRBD1. The CDR3 sequence is 16 residues long. CDR1 SGDLS and CDR2 YYNGEE come from the germline V gene. J gave up 2 bases and V 0 bases, and 5 bases lay outside the gene matches. The CDR3: CASSVAGGAYTDTQYF. The CDR3 bases are TGTGCCAGCAGCGTAGCAGGGGGCGCATACACAGATACGCAGTATTTT.

The chain carries TRBV10-2 and TRBJ2-1; 11 nucleotides match TRBD2. From germline, CDR1 is WSHSY and CDR2 SAAADI. The length of the CDR3 is 17 residues. V lost 4 bases and J lost 7; bases outside the gene matches: 12. The CDR3 sequence is CASSVFPTSGRGNEQFF. The DNA for the CDR3 is TGCGCCAGCAGTGTCTTCCCTACTAGCGGGAGAGGGAATGAGCAGTTCTTC.

The rearrangement joins TRBV27 to TRBJ1-2; D perhaps matches TRBD1 (5 bases). The CDR3 runs to 14 residues. Germline V gene sequence: CDR1 MNHEY, CDR2 SMNVEV (reference sequence). V was pared by 0 bases and J by 1 base, with 6 bases between. The CDR3 is CASSLSGGNYGYTF. As DNA, the CDR3 is TGTGCCAGCAGTTTATCGGGGGGTAACTATGGCTACACCTTC.

The genes are TRBV15 and TRBJ2-3; TRBD2 matches at 13 bases. This CDR3 comprises 15 residues. Trimming at V came to 6 bases and at J to 6 bases, leaving 6 bases not matched to a gene. Germline lookup yields CDR1 LNHNV and CDR2 YYDKDF (reference sequence). CDR3 residues: CATRPGLAGMDTQYF. In DNA, the CDR3 is TGTGCCACCAGGCCGGGACTAGCGGGGATGGATACGCAGTATTTT.

The rearrangement joins TRBV11-2 to TRBJ2-5; D is unresolved. Germline V CDR1 and CDR2: SGHAT, FQNNGV. This CDR3 spans 15 amino acids. Trimming left V 1 base short and J 2 bases short, with 11 bases between. For the CDR3, the DNA is TGTGCCAGCAGCTTAGTAGTTGCGGTTCAAGAGACCCAGTACTTC. As protein: CASSLVVAVQETQYF.

The rearrangement joins TRBV25-1 to TRBJ2-7; D is possibly TRBD1 (5 bases). This CDR3 is built from 15 residues. Germline assignment: CDR1 MGHDK and CDR2 SYGVNS. V lost 2 bases and J lost 0, with 11 bases in between. The CDR3 DNA reads TGTGCCAGCAGTGAAACTGACAGTAGCTCCTACGAGCAGTACTTC. Its protein product is CASSETDSSSYEQYF.

The CDR3 loop reads CASSPSGGGRPTDTQYF. The CDR3 coding sequence is TGTGCCAGCAGCCCGAGCGGGGGCGGGAGGCCCACAGATACGCAGTATTTT. The chain is built from TRBV5-6 and TRBJ2-3; 8 positions agree with TRBD2. Trimming cost V 4 bases and J 2 bases; bases outside gene matches: 12. Per germline, CDR1 SGHDT and CDR2 YYEEEE. The CDR3 is 17 amino acids.

The genes are TRBV30 and TRBJ2-1, with D perhaps matching TRBD1 (6 bases). V dropped 6 bases and J dropped 4 bases, with 13 bases sitting between them. Per germline, CDR1 GTSNPN and CDR2 SVGIG (reference sequence). This CDR3 region has 13 residues. CDR3: CACQRTAYNEQFF. The CDR3 coding sequence is TGTGCCTGCCAAAGGACAGCTTACAATGAGCAGTTCTTC.

This clone has just one count. The V call is TRBV6-1, the J call TRBJ2-1, with 9 bases lining up with TRBD1. The J segment lost 9 bases and the V segment lost 6 bases, leaving 6 bases of the junction unmatched. The CDR3 extends over 13 amino acids. The germline V gene has CDR1 MNHNS and CDR2 SASEGT. For the CDR3, the DNA is TGTGCCAGCAGAATACAGGGGGCCAGTGAGCAGTTCTTC. Its translation is CASRIQGASEQFF.

The chain recombines TRBV2 with TRBJ2-1, with D tentatively TRBD1 (5 bases). CDR1 and CDR2 (germline): SNHLY, FYNNEI. The CDR3 sequence is 15 residues long. The V and J ends lost 4 bases and 3 bases respectively, with 13 bases between them. DNA for the CDR3: TGTGCCAGCAGTGTGGGGCCTGCTGTCTACAATGAGCAGTTCTTC. It translates to CASSVGPAVYNEQFF.

This clone has only a few counts. In DNA, the CDR3 is TGTGCCAGCAGATTTAGCGGGGGGTCCTACGAGCAGTACTTC. Translating it yields CASRFSGGSYEQYF. This chain uses TRBV28 with TRBJ2-7, with 10 positions matching TRBD2. Germline V gene data show CDR1 as MDHEN and CDR2 as SYDVKM. With V trimmed by 6 bases and J by 1 base, 3 bases remained unmatched. The CDR3 covers 14 residues.

This chain joins TRBV11-3 and TRBJ2-7; TRBD2 matches 11 bases. Losses at the gene ends were 5 bases for V and 0 bases for J; bases not matched to a gene: 15. Germline CDR1 reads SGHNT; CDR2 reads YENEEA. CDR3 length: 19 amino acids. In DNA form, the CDR3 reads TGTGCCAGCAGCCTTTCTAGCGGGAGGTCCCAATATTCCTCCTACGAGCAGTACTTC. This gives the protein CASSLSSGRSQYSSYEQYF.

This chain uses TRBV5-6 with TRBJ2-1; 7 positions agree with TRBD2. This CDR3 is built from 14 residues. With V trimmed by 2 bases and J by 10 bases, 9 bases remained unmatched. CDR1 and CDR2 (germline): SGHDT, YYEEEE. The CDR3 coding sequence is TGTGCCAGCAGCTTCGGGCCCGGGGGGAGGGAGCAGTTCTTC. It codes for CASSFGPGGREQFF. The full variable domain, its missing parts supplied by reference TRBV5-6 and TRBJ2-1, is DAGVTQSPTHLIKTRGQQVTLRCSPKSGHDTVSWYQQALGQGPQFIFQYYEEEERQRGNFPDRFSGHQFPNYSSELNVNALLLGDSALYLCASSFGPGGREQFFGPGTRLTVL.

The chain is built from TRBV28 and TRBJ2-7; 7 nucleotides match TRBD1. J gave up 6 bases and V 4 bases, and 9 bases lay outside the gene matches. The CDR3 totals 14 residues. CDR1 and CDR2 (germline): MDHEN, SYDVKM. CDR3 residues: CASSSDRVLGEQYF. The CDR3 DNA is TGTGCCAGCAGTTCAGACAGGGTTTTAGGCGAGCAGTACTTC.

This clone was seen just once. The genes are TRBV4-1 and TRBJ2-3, with 9 bases matching TRBD2. V lost 3 bases and J lost 4; bases outside the gene matches: 11. This CDR3 has 17 residues. From germline, CDR1 is MGHRA and CDR2 YSYEKL. CDR3 loop: CASSHPPAGGRADTQYF. CDR3 coding DNA: TGCGCCAGCAGCCATCCCCCGGCGGGAGGGCGGGCAGATACGCAGTATTTT.